The next 25 T cell receptor beta chains were all read from a single sample in a study of CD8 T cells in ankylosing spondylitis. Broader study findings: Seemingly characteristic of ankylosing spondylitis blood was a TCR beta motif consisting of about 8 highly homologous variants.

Antigen specificity for these receptors is unknown. TCRdb fed the 5' RACE reads into MiXCR, producing one record per CDR3 protein. In the table there are a few hundred thousand distinct CDR3 sequences, 6.5% to 10% of which are singletons. The specimen was blood, either unsorted or a sorted T cell fraction (not recorded which). The receptors stem from a male donor with ankylosing spondylitis.

This clonotype was found a few times. The genes are TRBV29-1 and TRBJ1-1; no clear D. The V and J ends lost 0 bases and 8 bases respectively, with 10 bases between them. Germline assignment: CDR1 SQVTM and CDR2 ANQGSEA. The CDR3 is 12 amino acids. CDR3 DNA: TGCAGCGTTGAAGATCTGGCCTCAGAAGCTTTCTTT. Protein sequence: CSVEDLASEAFF.

This clonotype was seen only a few times. The chain uses TRBV6-1 and TRBJ2-7, with TRBD2 matching over 10 bases. Per germline, CDR1 MNHNS and CDR2 SASEGT. This CDR3 comprises 13 residues. The J segment lost 6 bases and the V segment lost 7 bases, leaving 6 bases of the junction unmatched. CDR3 nucleotides: TGTGCCAGCAAACTAGCGGGACCGGGCGAGCAGTACTTC. This sequence encodes CASKLAGPGEQYF.

The chain recombines TRBV29-1 with TRBJ2-3, with unresolved D. The CDR3 is made up of 15 amino acids. V gave up 3 bases and J gave up 4 bases, with 17 bases separating them. Germline V lookup: CDR1 SQVTM, CDR2 ANQGSEA. CDR3 sequence: CSVESVSNSADTQYF. Written as DNA, the CDR3 is TGCAGCGTTGAGTCGGTGTCCAACTCTGCAGATACGCAGTATTTT.

This clonotype was found many times. The V and J genes are TRBV2 and TRBJ2-7; a possible D gene is TRBD1 (6 bases). Germline V gene lookup returns CDR1 SNHLY and CDR2 FYNNEI. Trimming took 10 bases from V and 3 from J, leaving 16 bases between them. The CDR3 is 13 amino acids. The CDR3 DNA reads TGTGCCACCGATACAGGGTCGGGCTACGAGCAGTACTTC. It specifies CATDTGSGYEQYF.

This clonotype was seen repeatedly, ten times or more. The chain joins TRBV11-2 to TRBJ2-2, with D uncertain. This CDR3 region has 12 residues. Germline V gene sequence: CDR1 SGHAT, CDR2 FQNNGV. Trimming removed 5 bases at V and 6 bases at J, with 7 bases between. This chain's CDR3 is CASSPAPGELFF. The CDR3 nucleotides are TGTGCCAGCAGCCCGGCCCCCGGGGAGCTGTTTTTT.

This clonotype was observed a handful of times. The CDR3 here is CASSIPAGGQETQYF. CDR3 bases: TGTGCCAGTAGTATACCGGCGGGAGGACAAGAGACCCAGTACTTC. The gene calls are TRBV19 and TRBJ2-5; 8 bases are a match to TRBD2. CDR3 size: 15 residues. Unmatched junction bases numbered 4, after V lost 2 bases and J lost 2 bases. Germline assignment: CDR1 LNHDA and CDR2 SQIVND (reference sequence).

This clonotype was picked up many times. The rearrangement uses TRBV29-1 and TRBJ2-7; 12 bases fit TRBD2. The V and J ends lost 3 bases and 0 bases, in that order; junction bases with no gene match: 6. Germline values: CDR1 SQVTM, CDR2 ANQGSEA. The CDR3 length is 16 residues. CDR3 region: CSVDTPTSGSSYEQYF. As DNA, the CDR3 is TGCAGCGTTGATACGCCGACTAGCGGGAGCTCCTACGAGCAGTACTTC.

This clonotype was found many times. The genes are TRBV12-3 or TRBV12-4 and TRBJ2-5, with 9 bases lining up with TRBD1. CDR3 length: 15 amino acids. The V and J ends lost 5 bases and 0 bases, in that order; junction bases with no gene match: 4. CDR3 in amino acids: CASSPGTGYQETQYF. CDR3 bases: TGTGCCAGCAGTCCCGGGACAGGGTACCAAGAGACCCAGTACTTC.

This clonotype occurred a few times. The rearrangement uses TRBV6-2 or TRBV6-3 and TRBJ2-3; 7 bases fit TRBD1. J was trimmed by 9 bases and V by 10 bases; bases with no gene match: 7. The CDR3 loop spans 11 amino acids. CDR1 MNHEY and CDR2 SVGEGT come from the germline V gene. CDR3: CATRQGVTQYF. CDR3 in DNA: TGTGCCACCCGACAGGGAGTGACGCAGTATTTT.

The chain is built from TRBV6-2 or TRBV6-3 and TRBJ2-7; 7 bases align to TRBD2. CDR3 length equals 16 residues. With 0 bases clipped from V and 2 bases from J, the junction kept 7 bases outside the gene matches. Per germline, CDR1 MNHEY and CDR2 SVGEGT. The CDR3 loop is CASSYSPGGRAYEQYF. The CDR3 DNA reads TGTGCCAGCAGTTACTCGCCTGGCGGGAGAGCCTACGAGCAGTACTTC.

This clonotype has more than one count but fewer than ten. The chain carries TRBV12-3 or TRBV12-4 and TRBJ2-3, with D maybe TRBD2 (6 bases). V gave up 3 bases and J gave up 0 bases, with 13 bases separating them. The CDR3 length is 16 residues. The CDR3 DNA follows: TGTGCCAGCAGTTTCACGGGACTTATAAGCACAGATACGCAGTATTTT. The encoded protein is CASSFTGLISTDTQYF.

This clonotype was counted only a few times. The chain uses TRBV20-1 and TRBJ2-1; D might be TRBD2 (5 bases). Per germline, CDR1 DFQATT and CDR2 SNEGSKA (reference sequence). The CDR3 is 14 residues long. The V and J ends lost 6 bases and 0 bases respectively, with 12 bases between them. DNA for the CDR3: TGCAGTGCCCTCAAACGGGGCTCCTACAATGAGCAGTTCTTC. Protein: CSALKRGSYNEQFF.

The DNA for the CDR3 is TGCAGTGCTAGTAGGACTAGCGGGAGCCCGTACCAAGAGACCCAGTACTTC. It encodes CSASRTSGSPYQETQYF. The chain is built from TRBV20-1 and TRBJ2-5; 13 bases are shared with TRBD2. The V and J ends lost 3 bases and 0 bases, in that order; junction bases with no gene match: 7. The CDR3 sequence is 17 residues long. Per germline, CDR1 DFQATT and CDR2 SNEGSKA (reference sequence).

The rearrangement joins TRBV12-3 or TRBV12-4 to TRBJ1-1; 8 nucleotides match TRBD1. The CDR3 sequence is 15 residues long. Trimming at V came to 5 bases and at J to 5 bases, leaving 10 bases not matched to a gene. The CDR3 DNA follows: TGTGCCAGCAGTATCCAGGGGGCGGGAAATACTGAAGCTTTCTTT. This codes for CASSIQGAGNTEAFF.

The chain employs TRBV24-1 and TRBJ2-3; D call uncertain. This CDR3 spans 16 amino acids. Trimming removed 2 bases at V and 3 bases at J, with 14 bases between. Per the germline V gene, CDR1 is KGHDR and CDR2 is SFDVKD. The CDR3 region has the DNA TGTGCCACCAGTGATTCAGACACGGCGTTTACAGATACGCAGTATTTT. This encodes CATSDSDTAFTDTQYF.

This clonotype was observed at least ten times. The CDR3 nucleotides are TGCGGTGGGGTAGCGGGCTTTAATGAGCAGTTCTTC. Its translation is CGGVAGFNEQFF. The rearrangement joins TRBV29-1 to TRBJ2-1; 7 bases are shared with TRBD2. The CDR3 is made up of 12 amino acids. Germline CDR1 reads SQVTM; CDR2 reads ANQGSEA.

This clonotype occurred a few times. The chain combines TRBV14 with TRBJ2-7; 9 bases are shared with TRBD2. The CDR3 loop spans 13 amino acids. Germline CDR1 SGHDN, CDR2 FVKESK. V was clipped by 8 bases and J by 2 bases; unmatched bases: 4. CDR3 protein: CASGGRAAYEQYF. For the CDR3, the DNA is TGTGCCAGCGGCGGGAGGGCCGCCTACGAGCAGTACTTC. The full variable domain, rest sourced from reference TRBV14 and TRBJ2-7, is EAGVTQFPSHSVIEKGQTVTLRCDPISGHDNLYWYRRVMGKEIKFLLHFVKESKQDESGMPNNRFLAERTGGTYSTLKVQPAELEDSGVYFCASGGRAAYEQYFGPGTRLTVT.

The rearrangement uses TRBV7-3 and TRBJ2-5; 8 positions match TRBD1. Germline CDR1 is SGHTA and CDR2 is FQGTGA. This CDR3 comprises 14 residues. Germline trimming cut 4 bases from V and 4 bases from J; bases unmatched to any gene: 5. CDR3 protein: CASSSQGARETQYF. The CDR3 bases are TGTGCCAGCAGCTCCCAGGGGGCGCGAGAGACCCAGTACTTC.

The chain recombines TRBV5-1 with TRBJ2-7; D remains ambiguous. Between the trimmed V and J ends, which lost 7 bases and 5 bases, there was a span of 13 bases. Germline V gives CDR1 SGHRS, CDR2 YFSETQ. The CDR3 is made up of 12 amino acids. The CDR3 DNA is TGCGCCAGCTCGGGCCAGGTCGACGAGCAGTACTTC. Its protein is CASSGQVDEQYF.

This clonotype was observed a handful of times. V gene TRBV7-9 combines with J gene TRBJ2-3; the D is unclear. The V gene lost 5 bases and the J gene lost 7 bases, with 19 bases spanning the gap. CDR3 length equals 15 residues. CDR1 and CDR2 (germline): SEHNR, FQNEAQ (reference sequence). In DNA form, the CDR3 reads TGTGCCAGCAGCCCCACGGCGCACAGATACAATACGCAGTATTTT. This sequence encodes CASSPTAHRYNTQYF. Looking up the rest from reference TRBV7-9 and TRBJ2-3 gives the full variable domain: DTGVSQNPRHKITKRGQNVTFRCDPISEHNRLYWYRQTLGQGPEFLTYFQNEAQLEKSRLLSDRFSAERPKGSFSTLEIQRTEQGDSAMYLCASSPTAHRYNTQYFGPGTRLTVL.

This clonotype appeared a few times. The chain uses TRBV7-8 and TRBJ2-1, with D possibly being TRBD2 (5 bases). The length of the CDR3 is 11 residues. Germline lookup yields CDR1 SGHVS and CDR2 FQNEAQ. V lost 3 bases, J lost 11 bases, and 8 bases lay in between. Here the CDR3 DNA reads TGTGCCAGCAGCTTTACTAGGAAGCAGTTCTTC. Its translation: CASSFTRKQFF.

Concerning this clonotype: A much larger clonotype is one base distant, so this may be a read error. The CDR3 here is CASSFAGNQPQHF. The DNA for the CDR3 is TGTGCCAGCAGTTTTGCAGGGAATCAGCCCCAGCATTTT. The rearrangement links TRBV6-5 to TRBJ1-5; D is perhaps TRBD1 (5 bases). Trimming cost V 4 bases and J 4 bases, with 8 bases left between them. The CDR3 length is 13 residues. CDR1 is MNHEY and CDR2 is SVGAGI in the germline V gene.

The chain couples TRBV7-3 to TRBJ1-2; D is unclear. The CDR3 extends over 15 amino acids. Trimming left V 2 bases short and J 3 bases short, with 13 bases between. The germline CDR1 and CDR2 sequences are SGHTA and FQGTGA. The CDR3 sequence: CASSLGTSEDYGYTF. The DNA for the CDR3 is TGTGCCAGCAGCTTAGGCACGTCAGAGGACTATGGCTACACCTTC.

This chain uses TRBV3-1 with TRBJ2-1; 7 bases are a match to TRBD2. J was trimmed by 2 bases and V by 0 bases; bases with no gene match: 1. The CDR3 length is 15 residues. Germline assignment: CDR1 LGHDT and CDR2 YNNKEL (reference sequence). The CDR3 bases are TGTGCCAGCAGCCAAGAAGCGGGGCCCTACAATGAGCAGTTCTTC. This translates into CASSQEAGPYNEQFF.

This clonotype came up many times. The J gene is TRBJ1-2, the V gene TRBV7-9; no firm D call. The length of the CDR3 is 14 residues. V was pared by 3 bases and J by 2 bases, with 10 bases between. Germline CDR1 is SEHNR and CDR2 is FQNEAQ (reference sequence). The CDR3 DNA reads TGTGCCAGCAGCTTCCCGAATTTAAACTATGGCTACACCTTC. Encoded protein: CASSFPNLNYGYTF.